Listed below are T cell receptor beta chains from one sample, sequenced in a study of regulatory T cells in long-lasting Graves disease. Via MiXCR, TCRdb re-called the multiplex PCR reads, giving one row per CDR3 protein. Of 650,000 to 700,000 distinct CDR3 sequences in the sample, about 32% are singletons; the top ten hold under 55%. The sample was peripheral blood mononuclear cells (PBMCs), taken when the disease was refractory, from a patient treated with antithyroid drugs. These receptors were collected from a female donor with Graves disease. Each CDR3 is given with its conserved first and last residue. The order of the fields is V gene, J gene, D gene, clone size, CDR3 protein, CDR3 DNA. D genes are given only for firm matches. Some rows have no size entry. The others give once, few or many, or a class for an expanded clone.

v_call: TRBV20-1
j_call: TRBJ2-7
d_call: -
clone_size: -
cdr3_aa: CSVQGGYEQYF
cdr3_nt: TGCAGTGTTCAGGGAGGTTACGAGCAGTACTTC

v_call: TRBV4-2
j_call: TRBJ1-5
d_call: -
clone_size: -
cdr3_aa: CASSQVRSNQPQHF
cdr3_nt: TGTGCCAGCAGCCAAGTCAGGAGCAATCAGCCCCAGCATTTT

v_call: TRBV6-1
j_call: TRBJ2-7
d_call: TRBD1
clone_size: many
cdr3_aa: CASRRDRGLEQYF
cdr3_nt: TGTGCCAGCAGGAGGGACAGGGGGCTTGAGCAGTACTTC

v_call: TRBV5-5
j_call: TRBJ2-7
d_call: -
clone_size: few
cdr3_aa: CASSLSYGYEQYF
cdr3_nt: TGTGCCAGCAGCCTCTCCTATGGCTACGAGCAGTACTTC

v_call: TRBV4-1
j_call: TRBJ1-5
d_call: -
clone_size: -
cdr3_aa: CASSQTLWTNQPQHF
cdr3_nt: TGCGCCAGCAGCCAAACGTTGTGGACTAATCAGCCCCAGCATTTT

v_call: TRBV27
j_call: TRBJ2-7
d_call: -
clone_size: -
cdr3_aa: CATILLGTNISYEQYF
cdr3_nt: TGTGCCACCATACTCCTCGGGACAAATATATCCTACGAGCAGTACTTC

v_call: TRBV7-3
j_call: TRBJ1-2
d_call: -
clone_size: few
cdr3_aa: CASSLQATEYYGYTF
cdr3_nt: TGTGCCAGCAGCCTCCAAGCGACAGAGTACTATGGCTACACCTTC

v_call: TRBV5-1
j_call: TRBJ2-2
d_call: -
clone_size: -
cdr3_aa: CASSLGPAPGELFF
cdr3_nt: TGCGCCAGCAGCTTGGGACCGGCCCCCGGGGAGCTGTTTTTT

v_call: TRBV6-1
j_call: TRBJ1-1
d_call: -
clone_size: -
cdr3_aa: CASSEALYRTWNTEAFF
cdr3_nt: TGTGCCAGCAGTGAAGCGCTTTATAGAACGTGGAACACTGAAGCTTTCTTT

v_call: TRBV2
j_call: TRBJ1-1
d_call: -
clone_size: many
cdr3_aa: CASSDRAGTEAFF
cdr3_nt: TGTGCCAGCAGTGACAGGGCGGGCACTGAAGCTTTCTTT

v_call: TRBV11-1
j_call: TRBJ2-4
d_call: -
clone_size: -
cdr3_aa: CASSFTEMGKNIQYF
cdr3_nt: TGTGCCAGCAGCTTTACGGAGATGGGCAAAAACATTCAGTACTTC

v_call: TRBV29-1
j_call: TRBJ2-1
d_call: -
clone_size: few
cdr3_aa: CSVSRGNEQFF
cdr3_nt: TGCAGCGTTTCCAGGGGCAATGAGCAGTTCTTC

v_call: TRBV9
j_call: TRBJ1-5
d_call: -
clone_size: -
cdr3_aa: CASSATISNQPQHF
cdr3_nt: TGTGCCAGCAGCGCAACGATTAGCAATCAGCCCCAGCATTTT

v_call: TRBV10-2
j_call: TRBJ1-2
d_call: -
clone_size: -
cdr3_aa: CAIYEGYYGYTF
cdr3_nt: TGCGCCATTTATGAGGGATATTATGGCTACACCTTC

v_call: TRBV6-2/TRBV6-3
j_call: TRBJ1-4
d_call: -
clone_size: -
cdr3_aa: CASSYSSRWRNEKLFF
cdr3_nt: TGTGCCAGCAGTTACTCGAGTCGATGGCGAAATGAAAAACTGTTTTTT

v_call: TRBV27
j_call: TRBJ1-1
d_call: -
clone_size: few
cdr3_aa: CASMKQGGRNTEAFF
cdr3_nt: TGTGCCAGCATGAAACAGGGCGGTCGGAACACTGAAGCTTTCTTT

v_call: TRBV7-9
j_call: TRBJ1-2
d_call: TRBD1
clone_size: -
cdr3_aa: CASRLAGTGGFGYTF
cdr3_nt: TGTGCCAGCAGACTGGCCGGGACAGGGGGCTTCGGCTACACCTTC

v_call: TRBV28
j_call: TRBJ1-6
d_call: -
clone_size: -
cdr3_aa: CASRRWEYNSPLHF
cdr3_nt: TGTGCCAGCAGGCGGTGGGAATATAATTCACCCCTCCACTTT

v_call: TRBV7-8
j_call: TRBJ1-5
d_call: TRBD1
clone_size: many
cdr3_aa: CASSLEQGVSNQPQHF
cdr3_nt: TGTGCCAGCAGCCTAGAACAGGGGGTGAGCAATCAGCCCCAGCATTTT

v_call: TRBV30
j_call: TRBJ1-5
d_call: -
clone_size: -
cdr3_aa: CAWSVFGIVNQPQHF
cdr3_nt: TGTGCCTGGAGTGTATTTGGGATAGTCAATCAGCCCCAGCATTTT

v_call: TRBV12-3/TRBV12-4
j_call: TRBJ2-1
d_call: TRBD1
clone_size: once
cdr3_aa: CASSTPGQGYNEQFF
cdr3_nt: TGTGCCAGCAGTACACCGGGACAGGGCTACAATGAGCAGTTCTTC

v_call: TRBV3-1
j_call: TRBJ2-7
d_call: -
clone_size: few
cdr3_aa: CASSQGYLGSEQYF
cdr3_nt: TGTGCCAGCAGCCAAGGCTACCTAGGATCCGAGCAGTACTTC

v_call: TRBV27
j_call: TRBJ1-2
d_call: -
clone_size: many
cdr3_aa: CASSLRGDGYTF
cdr3_nt: TGTGCCAGCAGTTTGAGGGGCGATGGCTACACCTTC

v_call: TRBV20-1
j_call: TRBJ2-7
d_call: TRBD2
clone_size: few
cdr3_aa: CSASPGLGPREQYF
cdr3_nt: TGCAGTGCTTCTCCGGGACTAGGGCCAAGGGAGCAGTACTTC

v_call: TRBV28
j_call: TRBJ1-1
d_call: -
clone_size: -
cdr3_aa: CASSPPGQRNTEALF
cdr3_nt: TGTGCCAGCTCGCCCCCGGGACAAAGGAACACTGAAGCTCTCTTT

v_call: TRBV3-1
j_call: TRBJ1-6
d_call: -
clone_size: -
cdr3_aa: CASSQPGKVYSFRDSPLHF
cdr3_nt: TGTGCCAGCAGCCAGCCGGGAAAAGTATATTCCTTTCGGGATTCACCCCTCCACTTT

v_call: TRBV30
j_call: TRBJ1-2
d_call: TRBD1
clone_size: -
cdr3_aa: CAWSLGQGIANYGYTF
cdr3_nt: TGTGCCTGGAGTCTTGGACAGGGGATTGCTAACTATGGCTACACCTTC

v_call: TRBV6-9
j_call: TRBJ2-5
d_call: TRBD2
clone_size: many
cdr3_aa: CASSYSRTSGSETQYF
cdr3_nt: TGTGCCAGCAGTTACTCTCGGACTAGCGGGAGTGAGACCCAGTACTTC

v_call: TRBV12-3/TRBV12-4
j_call: TRBJ2-5
d_call: -
clone_size: few
cdr3_aa: CASSWVGRWETQYF
cdr3_nt: TGTGCCAGCAGTTGGGTGGGGAGATGGGAGACCCAGTACTTC

v_call: TRBV2
j_call: TRBJ1-1
d_call: -
clone_size: few
cdr3_aa: CASQGARQDPVWTEAFF
cdr3_nt: TGTGCCAGCCAAGGGGCCCGACAGGATCCCGTTTGGACTGAAGCTTTCTTT

v_call: TRBV19
j_call: TRBJ1-2
d_call: -
clone_size: -
cdr3_aa: CASSEQGLNGYTF
cdr3_nt: TGTGCCAGTAGTGAGCAGGGGCTCAATGGCTACACCTTC

v_call: TRBV11-2
j_call: TRBJ2-7
d_call: TRBD2
clone_size: -
cdr3_aa: CASSLSGRYEQYF
cdr3_nt: TGTGCCAGCAGCTTGAGCGGGAGGTACGAGCAGTACTTC

v_call: TRBV30
j_call: TRBJ2-2
d_call: -
clone_size: few
cdr3_aa: CAWSVSVAGELFF
cdr3_nt: TGTGCCTGGAGTGTCAGCGTAGCCGGGGAGCTGTTTTTT

v_call: TRBV29-1
j_call: TRBJ2-7
d_call: -
clone_size: -
cdr3_aa: CSVEHLYEQYF
cdr3_nt: TGCAGCGTTGAGCACCTCTACGAGCAGTACTTC

v_call: TRBV12-3/TRBV12-4
j_call: TRBJ1-1
d_call: -
clone_size: -
cdr3_aa: CASSLALRRPEAFF
cdr3_nt: TGTGCCAGCAGTTTAGCGCTCAGGCGACCCGAAGCTTTCTTT

v_call: TRBV7-9
j_call: TRBJ2-2
d_call: -
clone_size: -
cdr3_aa: CASSSARGWIGGELFF
cdr3_nt: TGTGCCAGCAGCTCCGCGAGGGGCTGGATTGGCGGGGAGCTGTTTTTT

v_call: TRBV11-2
j_call: TRBJ1-1
d_call: TRBD1
clone_size: -
cdr3_aa: CAGSPRTGAGDTEAFF
cdr3_nt: TGTGCCGGCAGCCCGCGGACAGGGGCTGGGGACACTGAAGCTTTCTTT

v_call: TRBV6-2/TRBV6-3
j_call: TRBJ1-1
d_call: -
clone_size: -
cdr3_aa: CASLARAQTNTEAFF
cdr3_nt: TGTGCCAGCCTAGCTCGAGCGCAAACGAACACTGAAGCTTTCTTT

v_call: TRBV6-1
j_call: TRBJ1-2
d_call: -
clone_size: many
cdr3_aa: CASSERRATNYGYTF
cdr3_nt: TGTGCCAGCAGTGAACGCAGGGCTACCAACTATGGCTACACCTTC

v_call: TRBV7-3
j_call: TRBJ1-2
d_call: TRBD1
clone_size: -
cdr3_aa: CASSETGGLANYGYTF
cdr3_nt: TGTGCCAGCAGCGAAACAGGGGGCTTAGCTAACTATGGCTACACCTTC